The clone carrying this TCR beta chain was detected ten times or more. The target antigen is unknown. The data were taken from a study of neurological immune-mediated disorders. TCRdb re-called the 5' RACE reads with MiXCR, one entry per CDR3 protein. The top ten clones hold 6% to 8.5% of a sample with tens of thousands of distinct CDR3 sequences, about 11% of them seen once. The time point is: longitudinal time-point 1 (baseline). The study's findings and limits: HTLV-1-associated myelopathy led in TCR clonal expansion, while multiple sclerosis ranked lowest, below healthy controls.

Source material: PBMCs. The receptor was derived from a male donor with HTLV-1-associated myelopathy (HAM/TSP).

The CDR3 reads CASSLADYPSEQFF. CDR3 DNA: TGTGCCAGCAGCTTAGCGGACTACCCCTCTGAGCAGTTCTTC. This chain connects TRBV7-2 to TRBJ2-1, with D perhaps matching TRBD2 (6 bases). Germline V lookup: CDR1 SGHTA, CDR2 FQGNSA. Between the trimmed V and J ends, which lost 0 bases and 9 bases, there was a span of 12 bases. This CDR3 is built from 14 residues.